These 30 T cell receptor beta chains originate from one sample sequenced in a study of breast tumors, draining lymph nodes, adjacent tissues (dated by TCRdb to the mid-2010s). Library preparation was by multiplex PCR. The sequencing machine was an Illumina HiSeq 2000. TCRdb reprocessing: public reads trimmed at Q25 with fastp, clones called with MiXCR, in-frame beta chains kept. When rows share a CDR3 protein, they turn into one entry using the most common DNA and genes. A total of 270,000 or so distinct CDR3 sequences appear in this sample, under 35% of them only once. The top ten hold approximately 1% of the sample. Lymph node samples were obtained from the axillary draining lymph nodes of breast cancer patients. The sequencing sample was made of axillary lymph node tissue. The origin of the receptors is a female donor with breast cancer. Some clones in this sample may be carry-over from other donors' samples.

This clonotype was observed many times. V gene TRBV9 combines with J gene TRBJ2-5; 7 bases fit TRBD2. V was clipped by 0 bases and J by 5 bases; unmatched bases: 4. This CDR3 has 14 amino acids. The germline V gene has CDR1 SGDLS and CDR2 YYNGEE. CDR3 in amino acids: CASSVGLAWETQYF. The CDR3 DNA follows: TGTGCCAGCAGCGTAGGACTAGCTTGGGAGACCCAGTACTTC.

The chain links TRBV28 to TRBJ2-2; TRBD2 agrees at 10 bases. The J segment lost 5 bases and the V segment lost 2 bases, leaving 5 bases of the junction unmatched. Germline CDR1 reads MDHEN; CDR2 reads SYDVKM. This CDR3 has 16 amino acids. The CDR3 DNA reads TGTGCCAGCAGTTTAGCTAGCGGGAGTTGGACCGGGGAGCTGTTTTTT. It codes for CASSLASGSWTGELFF. Complete variable domain (other parts from reference TRBV28 and TRBJ2-2): DVKVTQSSRYLVKRTGEKVFLECVQDMDHENMFWYRQDPGLGLRLIYFSYDVKMKEKGDIPEGYSVSREKKERFSLILESASTNQTSMYLCASSLASGSWTGELFFGEGSRLTVL.

In this sample, this clonotype turned up a few times. The gene calls are TRBV14 and TRBJ1-2; 7 bases align to TRBD1. This CDR3 region has 15 residues. Germline values: CDR1 SGHDN, CDR2 FVKESK. Trimming removed 0 bases from V and 6 bases from J; junction bases left unmatched: 7. The CDR3 DNA reads as TGTGCCAGCAGCCAAGACAGGGGGTTCTACCATGGCTACACCTTC. Translated, it gives CASSQDRGFYHGYTF.

This clonotype showed up many times. The chain couples TRBV19 to TRBJ2-7; TRBD1 matches 8 bases. The CDR3 spans 11 residues. The germline V gene encodes CDR1 LNHDA and CDR2 SQIVND (reference sequence). Trimming removed 8 bases from V and 6 bases from J; junction bases left unmatched: 3. CDR3 in amino acids: CASRQGREQYF. In DNA form, the CDR3 reads TGTGCCAGTCGACAGGGGCGCGAGCAGTACTTC.

This chain connects TRBV20-1 to TRBJ2-3; 10 positions agree with TRBD2. Germline V lookup: CDR1 DFQATT, CDR2 SNEGSKA (reference sequence). The trim removed 3 bases at V and 3 bases at J, leaving 6 bases unmatched. The CDR3 consists of 15 residues. CDR3 amino acids: CSASASSGSTDTQYF. In DNA form, the CDR3 reads TGCAGTGCTAGTGCTTCTAGCGGGAGTACAGATACGCAGTATTTT.

A word on this clonotype: A much larger clonotype is one base distant, so this may be a read error. Lacking the conserved final phenylalanine or tryptophan, this CDR3 likely reflects a read error. The V call is TRBV20-1, the J call TRBJ2-3; 7 bases agree with TRBD2. Unmatched junction bases numbered 7, after V lost 0 bases and J lost 1 base. The CDR3 runs 16 residues. CDR1 is DFQATT and CDR2 is SNEGSKA in the germline V gene (reference sequence). The CDR3 is CSARDPLAGRTDTQYL. CDR3 nucleotide sequence: TGCAGTGCTAGAGATCCCTTAGCGGGCCGCACAGATACGCAGTATCTT.

This clonotype was found many times. The rearrangement joins TRBV29-1 to TRBJ1-5; D may be TRBD1 (5 bases). The germline V gene has CDR1 SQVTM and CDR2 ANQGSEA. With 0 bases removed from V and 6 bases from J, the gap between germline ends came to 12 bases. The CDR3 is made up of 14 amino acids. The CDR3: CSVEDQGRGQPQHF. DNA of the CDR3: TGCAGCGTTGAAGATCAGGGCCGCGGTCAGCCCCAGCATTTT.

This clonotype was seen only once. This may be a read error, as it is one base from a much larger clone. The chain joins TRBV4-1 to TRBJ2-3; no clear D. The J call may be wrong; the DNA end is better matched by TRBJ1-5. This CDR3 is 18 amino acids long. Germline V gene lookup returns CDR1 MGHRA and CDR2 YSYEKL. CDR3 loop: CASSQALWTGLSTDTQHF. The DNA for the CDR3 is TGCGCCAGCAGCCAAGCCTTGTGGACCGGACTCAGCACAGATACGCAGCATTTT.

The sample holds many counts of this clonotype. This chain connects TRBV19 to TRBJ2-1; D gene unclear. The CDR3 runs to 14 residues. Trimming took 5 bases from V and 5 from J, leaving 13 bases between them. Germline CDR1 and CDR2: LNHDA and SQIVND (reference sequence). The chain's CDR3 is CASSGTIIHNEQFF. In nucleotides, the CDR3 is TGTGCCAGTAGTGGCACTATCATTCACAATGAGCAGTTCTTC.

This clonotype was observed many times. The chain recombines TRBV4-2 with TRBJ2-1; D not resolved. The length of the CDR3 is 15 residues. Trimming took off 0 bases at V and 2 bases at J, with 8 bases between the two ends. The germline gives CDR1 LGHNA, CDR2 YNFKEQ. CDR3 sequence reads: CASSQDSQPYNEQFF. As DNA, the CDR3 is TGTGCCAGCAGCCAAGATAGTCAGCCCTACAATGAGCAGTTCTTC.

The sample holds one count of this clonotype. No conserved phenylalanine or tryptophan is present at the end of the CDR3, so a read error is the likely explanation. The chain combines TRBV7-2 with TRBJ1-5; no firm D call. This CDR3 is built from 15 residues. The germline gives CDR1 SGHTA, CDR2 FQGNSA. The CDR3 here is CASSLGGRSSQPQHL. The CDR3 DNA is TGTGCCAGCAGCTTAGGGGGAAGGAGCAGTCAGCCCCAGCATCTT.

V is TRBV30 and J is TRBJ2-2; D gene ambiguous. The V end was cut by 0 bases, the J end by 2 bases, with 19 bases between. Germline CDR1 and CDR2: GTSNPN and SVGIG (reference sequence). CDR3 size: 18 residues. The CDR3 region has the DNA TGTGCCTGGAGTGTACGAGTAGCCTCACCCGCCAACACCGGGGAGCTGTTTTTT. Translation gives CAWSVRVASPANTGELFF.

This clonotype showed up many times. The chain is built from TRBV24-1 and TRBJ2-3; D remains ambiguous. The V end was cut by 1 base, the J end by 0 bases, with 4 bases between. CDR1 is KGHDR and CDR2 is SFDVKD in the germline V gene. CDR3 length: 14 amino acids. The CDR3 DNA reads as TGTGCCACCAGTGATTTAAGCAGCACAGATACGCAGTATTTT. Protein sequence: CATSDLSSTDTQYF.

Comment on this clonotype: The CDR3 does not end in the conserved phenylalanine or tryptophan, so this is likely a read error. The genes are TRBV7-6 and TRBJ2-3; 7 bases fit TRBD2. The ends lost 5 bases at V and 2 bases at J; junction bases unmatched: 13. This CDR3 contains 17 residues. From germline, CDR1 is SGHVS and CDR2 FNYEAQ. The DNA of the CDR3 is TGTGCCAGCAGCCTAGGGGCGACTAGCAGATTCACAGATACGCAGTATTCT. The encoded protein is CASSLGATSRFTDTQYS.

This clonotype has ten or more counts. V usage is TRBV20-1 and J usage is TRBJ2-1; D is unresolved. CDR1 is DFQATT, CDR2 SNEGSKA, per germline (reference sequence). V gave up 6 bases and J gave up 7 bases, with 19 bases separating them. The CDR3 has 14 residues. The CDR3 nucleotides are TGCAGTGCCCGTTACCAAAACCCTTGGAATGAGCAGTTCTTC. This translates into CSARYQNPWNEQFF.

This clonotype was counted at least ten times. The chain employs TRBV7-6 and TRBJ2-2, with D unresolved. Germline values: CDR1 SGHVS, CDR2 FNYEAQ. This CDR3 comprises 15 residues. Trimming stripped 0 bases from V and 5 bases from J, with 10 bases between. CDR3 coding DNA: TGTGCCAGCAGCTTAGCGCGCCATCCGACCGGGGAGCTGTTTTTT. Protein sequence: CASSLARHPTGELFF.

This clonotype was detected once. The chain links TRBV20-1 to TRBJ1-4, with D unclear. The CDR3 covers 15 residues. Germline CDR1 and CDR2: DFQATT and SNEGSKA (reference sequence). V was pared by 3 bases and J by 7 bases, with 18 bases between. The CDR3 here is CSASDEVGGTEKLFF. The CDR3 bases are TGCAGTGCTAGTGACGAAGTGGGAGGCACTGAAAAACTGTTTTTT.

This clonotype was counted only a few times. A much larger clonotype is one base distant, so this may be a read error. J is TRBJ2-3 and V is TRBV12-3 or TRBV12-4, with TRBD2 as a possible D gene (5 bases). This CDR3 has 14 residues. Trimming cost V 4 bases and J 1 base, with 9 bases left between them. The chain's CDR3 is CASSCGYGTDTQYF. DNA of the CDR3: TGTGCCAGCAGTTGCGGGTACGGCACAGATACGCAGTATTTT.

Of note for this clonotype: This clone may be a read error of a much larger clone one base away. V and J are TRBV20-1 and TRBJ2-1; 11 bases are a match to TRBD2. In germline, CDR1 is DFQATT, CDR2 SNEGSKA (reference sequence). This CDR3 comprises 14 residues. Here the CDR3 reads CGPTLAGASNEQFF. CDR3 nucleotide sequence: TGCGGTCCTACACTAGCGGGAGCTTCCAATGAGCAGTTCTTC.

The rearrangement joins TRBV6-2 or TRBV6-3 to TRBJ2-7; D possibly corresponds to TRBD1 (6 bases). V lost 3 bases and J lost 6, with 12 bases in between. The CDR3 covers 13 residues. Germline CDR1 and CDR2: MNHEY and SVGEGT. Here the CDR3 reads CASSYWKGVEQYF. CDR3 sequence (DNA): TGTGCCAGCAGTTATTGGAAGGGGGTCGAGCAGTACTTC.

The sample holds a few counts of this clonotype. V and J are TRBV27 and TRBJ1-2, with D maybe TRBD1 (5 bases). Per the germline V gene, CDR1 is MNHEY and CDR2 is SMNVEV (reference sequence). The CDR3 length is 14 residues. Deletions cut 6 bases from V and 4 bases from J, with 15 bases between. The CDR3 reads CASRANGGGYGYTF. DNA of the CDR3: TGTGCCAGCAGAGCAAATGGGGGGGGCTATGGCTACACCTTC.

This clonotype has at least ten counts. The chain is built from TRBV11-3 and TRBJ2-1, with D perhaps TRBD2 (5 bases). Trimming took 3 bases from V and 1 from J, leaving 10 bases between them. Germline values: CDR1 SGHNT, CDR2 YENEEA. This CDR3 has 15 amino acids. The CDR3 reads CASSLGGYSYNEQFF. CDR3 in DNA: TGTGCCAGCAGCTTGGGCGGGTATTCCTACAATGAGCAGTTCTTC.

On this clonotype itself: With a much larger clone just one base away, this may be a read error. The chain is built from TRBV7-2 and TRBJ2-1; TRBD2 agrees at 10 bases. This CDR3 is built from 15 residues. Germline CDR1 SGHTA, CDR2 FQGNSA. J gave up 7 bases and V 8 bases, and 11 bases lay outside the gene matches. Written as DNA, the CDR3 is TGTGCCAGCGGCCGAGCGGGAGGGCCCGAGAATGAGCAGTTCTTC. Residues: CASGRAGGPENEQFF.

This clonotype was observed at least ten times. The chain is built from TRBV5-1 and TRBJ2-1, with TRBD2 matching 7 bases. The V and J ends lost 0 bases and 9 bases, in that order; junction bases with no gene match: 12. The CDR3 totals 16 residues. Per the germline V gene, CDR1 is SGHRS and CDR2 is YFSETQ. CDR3 nucleotide sequence: TGCGCCAGCAGCTTGGCCGAAGCGGGAATTATACGTGAGCAGTTCTTC. Its protein product is CASSLAEAGIIREQFF.

The chain joins TRBV29-1 to TRBJ1-2; TRBD1 agrees at 11 bases. Germline CDR1 and CDR2: SQVTM and ANQGSEA. The CDR3 spans 11 residues. CDR3 nucleotides: TGCAGTGGGACAGGGGGCTATGGCTACACCTTC. Translated, it gives CSGTGGYGYTF.

Ten or more counts support this clonotype. The rearrangement uses TRBV11-2 and TRBJ2-7, with D unresolved. The CDR3 runs to 15 residues. V lost 1 base and J 2 bases, leaving 12 bases between the germline ends. Germline V CDR1 and CDR2: SGHAT, FQNNGV. The CDR3 DNA reads TGTGCCAGCAGCTTAGTTGGCGGATTAACCTACGAGCAGTACTTC. Its translation: CASSLVGGLTYEQYF.

The sample holds many counts of this clonotype. The V and J genes are TRBV7-9 and TRBJ1-2, with 8 nucleotides matching TRBD1. This CDR3 contains 13 residues. Germline assignment: CDR1 SEHNR and CDR2 FQNEAQ (reference sequence). V lost 11 bases, J lost 6 bases, and 11 bases stayed unmatched. CDR3: CACKPDRGDGYTF. CDR3 in DNA: TGTGCCTGTAAGCCTGACAGGGGTGATGGCTACACCTTC.

This clonotype has a count of ten or more. The genes are TRBV29-1 and TRBJ1-3, with a possible D match to TRBD1 (5 bases). The CDR3 is made up of 13 amino acids. The germline gives CDR1 SQVTM, CDR2 ANQGSEA. Trimming took 6 bases from V and 3 from J, leaving 12 bases between them. CDR3 amino acids: CSVARDLGNTIYF. In nucleotides, the CDR3 is TGCAGCGTGGCCCGGGACCTTGGAAACACCATATATTTT. Full variable domain (remainder filled in from reference TRBV29-1 and TRBJ1-3): SAVISQKPSRDICQRGTSLTIQCQVDSQVTMMFWYRQQPGQSLTLIATANQGSEATYESGFVIDKFPISRPNLTFSTLTVSNMSPEDSSIYLCSVARDLGNTIYFGEGSWLTVV.

This clonotype was recorded many times. This chain links TRBV20-1 with TRBJ1-2; D is ambiguous. V was pared by 7 bases and J by 8 bases, with 20 bases between. Germline V lookup: CDR1 DFQATT, CDR2 SNEGSKA (reference sequence). This CDR3 has 13 residues. CDR3 in amino acids: CSVRNRLESGYTF. CDR3 nucleotides: TGCAGTGTTCGGAATCGGCTTGAGAGCGGCTACACCTTC.

This clonotype has more than one count but fewer than ten. A much larger clone is a single base away; this may be a read error. The rearrangement joins TRBV12-3 or TRBV12-4 to TRBJ1-2, with a weak D call TRBD1 (5 bases). The CDR3 totals 16 residues. The V gene lost 3 bases and the J gene lost 3 bases, with 17 bases spanning the gap. In DNA form, the CDR3 reads TGTGCCAGCAGTTTTCCCCCTGCGGGGGACTACTATGGCTACACCTTC. Translation: CASSFPPAGDYYGYTF.